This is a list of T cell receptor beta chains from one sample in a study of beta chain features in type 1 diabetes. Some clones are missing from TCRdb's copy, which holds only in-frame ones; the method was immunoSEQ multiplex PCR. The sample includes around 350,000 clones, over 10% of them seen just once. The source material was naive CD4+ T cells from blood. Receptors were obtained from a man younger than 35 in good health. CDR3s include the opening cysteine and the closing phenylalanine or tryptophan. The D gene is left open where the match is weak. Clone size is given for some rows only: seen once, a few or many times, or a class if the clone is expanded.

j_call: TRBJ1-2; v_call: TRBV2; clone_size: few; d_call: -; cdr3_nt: TGTGCCAGCAGTCCCTCCCGGGGAGGGACCTATGGCTACACCTTC; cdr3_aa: CASSPSRGGTYGYTF
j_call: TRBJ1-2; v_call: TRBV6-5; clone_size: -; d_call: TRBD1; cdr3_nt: TGTGCCAGCAGTTACTCGGGGGACAGGGAAGTCGGTGGCTACACCTTC; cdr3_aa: CASSYSGDREVGGYTF
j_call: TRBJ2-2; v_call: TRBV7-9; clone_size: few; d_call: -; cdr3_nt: TGTGCCAGCAGCCTCGGGGACACCGGGGAGCTGTTTTTT; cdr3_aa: CASSLGDTGELFF
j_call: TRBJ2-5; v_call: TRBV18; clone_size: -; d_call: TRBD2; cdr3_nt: TGTGCCAGCTCACCAGCTCTAGCGGGAGGGCCACAGACCCAGTACTTC; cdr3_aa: CASSPALAGGPQTQYF
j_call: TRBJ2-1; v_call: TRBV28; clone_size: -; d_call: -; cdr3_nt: TGTGCCAGCAGTTTAGCCGCCAGAGGGGGAGTTGACAATGAGCAGTTCTTC; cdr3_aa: CASSLAARGGVDNEQFF
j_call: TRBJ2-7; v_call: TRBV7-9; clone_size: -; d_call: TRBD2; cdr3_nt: TGTGCCAGCAGCCAATTCGCCGGGACTAGCGGGGTGGGGTACGAGCAGTACTTC; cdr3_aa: CASSQFAGTSGVGYEQYF
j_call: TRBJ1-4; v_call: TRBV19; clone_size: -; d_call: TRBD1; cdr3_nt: TGTGCCAGTACGAGGGGGCCAAAGGAAAAACTGTTTTTT; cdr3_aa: CASTRGPKEKLFF
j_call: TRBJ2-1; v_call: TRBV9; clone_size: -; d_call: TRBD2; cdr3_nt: TGTGCCAGCAGCGCTGGTGCGGGGGGCATTTACAATGAGCAGTTCTTC; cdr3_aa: CASSAGAGGIYNEQFF
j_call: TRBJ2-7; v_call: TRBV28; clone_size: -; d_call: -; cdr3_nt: TGTGCCAGCTGTTACAGGGCTGGGGAGCAGTACTTC; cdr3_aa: CASCYRAGEQYF
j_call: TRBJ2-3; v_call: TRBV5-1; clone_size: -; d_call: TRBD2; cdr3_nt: TGCGCCAGCAGCTCCCTGACTAGCGGGAGAACAGATACGCAGTATTTT; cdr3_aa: CASSSLTSGRTDTQYF
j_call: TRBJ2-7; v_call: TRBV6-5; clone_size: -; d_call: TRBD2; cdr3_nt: TGTGCCAGCAACTTTGCGGGGGGATACGAGCAGTACTTC; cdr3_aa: CASNFAGGYEQYF
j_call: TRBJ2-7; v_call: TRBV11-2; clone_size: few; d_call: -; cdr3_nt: TGTGCCAGCAGCTTAGTCGGGGGACGGAATTACGAGCAGTACTTC; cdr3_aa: CASSLVGGRNYEQYF
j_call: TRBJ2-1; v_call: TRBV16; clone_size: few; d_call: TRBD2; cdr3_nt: TGTGCCAGCAGCCCAAGGCGGCTAGCGGGGTACAATGAGCAGTTCTTC; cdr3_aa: CASSPRRLAGYNEQFF
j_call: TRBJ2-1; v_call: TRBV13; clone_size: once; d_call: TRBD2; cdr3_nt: TGTGCCACAAATAGCGGGGGGGCGGGTGAGCAGTTCTTC; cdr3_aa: CATNSGGAGEQFF
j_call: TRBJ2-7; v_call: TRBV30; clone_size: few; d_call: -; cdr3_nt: TGTGCCTGGATGGCAGGGGTCTCCTACGAGCAGTACTTC; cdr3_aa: CAWMAGVSYEQYF
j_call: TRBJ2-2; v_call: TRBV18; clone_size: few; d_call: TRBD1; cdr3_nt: TGTGCCAGCTCACCACGGACAGGTGCGAACACCGGGGAGCTGTTTTTT; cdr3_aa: CASSPRTGANTGELFF
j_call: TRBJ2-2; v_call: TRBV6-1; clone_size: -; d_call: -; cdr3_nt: TGTGCCAGCAGTACGAGGGGCAGGGGCACCGGGGAGCTGTTTTTT; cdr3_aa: CASSTRGRGTGELFF
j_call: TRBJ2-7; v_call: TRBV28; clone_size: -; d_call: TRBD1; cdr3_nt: TGTGCCAGCAGTTCCGGACAGGGATACGAGCAGTACTTC; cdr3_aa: CASSSGQGYEQYF
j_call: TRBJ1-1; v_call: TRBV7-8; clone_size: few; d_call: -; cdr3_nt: TGTGCCAGCAGCTTAGGGAGAACTGAAGCTTTCTTT; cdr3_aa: CASSLGRTEAFF
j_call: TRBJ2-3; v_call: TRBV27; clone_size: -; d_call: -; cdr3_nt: TGTGCCAGCAGAGACATGGTTTGGACAGATACGCAGTATTTT; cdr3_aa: CASRDMVWTDTQYF
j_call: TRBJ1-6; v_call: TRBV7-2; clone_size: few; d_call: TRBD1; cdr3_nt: TGTGCCAGCAGCGGCGGACAGGGCCGGGAACCCCTCCACTTT; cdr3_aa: CASSGGQGREPLHF
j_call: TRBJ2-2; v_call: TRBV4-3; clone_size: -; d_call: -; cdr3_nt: TGCGCCAGCAGCCACAGAACAGGGTCGAGCACCGGGGAGCTGTTTTTT; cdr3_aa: CASSHRTGSSTGELFF
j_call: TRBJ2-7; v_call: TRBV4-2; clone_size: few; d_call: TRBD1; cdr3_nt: TGTGCCAGCAGCCAAGCTTCCCGGACAGGGAGGATCACCTACGAGCAGTACTTC; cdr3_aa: CASSQASRTGRITYEQYF
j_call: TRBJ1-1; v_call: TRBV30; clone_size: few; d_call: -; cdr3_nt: TGTGCATGGGGGGGCGCGAACACTGAAGCTTTCTTT; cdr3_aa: CAWGGANTEAFF
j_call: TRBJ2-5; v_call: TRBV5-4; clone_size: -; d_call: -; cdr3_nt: TGTGCCAGCAGCTTTCGGGGTCAAGAGACCCAGTACTTC; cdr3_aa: CASSFRGQETQYF
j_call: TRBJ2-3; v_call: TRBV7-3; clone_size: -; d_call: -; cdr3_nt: TGTGCCAGCAGCTTAAGAGGGCTAGTAGCAGATACGCAGTATTTT; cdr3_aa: CASSLRGLVADTQYF
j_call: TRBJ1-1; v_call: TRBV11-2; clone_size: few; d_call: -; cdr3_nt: TGTGCCAGCAGCTTCAGGGGACGTACTGAAGCTTTCTTT; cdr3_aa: CASSFRGRTEAFF
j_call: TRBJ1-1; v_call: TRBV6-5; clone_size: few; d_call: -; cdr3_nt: TGTGCCAGCAGTTACTCCGGGGGGCGGGTCACTGAAGCTTTCTTT; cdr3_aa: CASSYSGGRVTEAFF
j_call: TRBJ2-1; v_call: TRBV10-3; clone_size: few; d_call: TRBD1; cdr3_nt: TGTGCCATCAGCAACATGGGACAGTCCTACAATGAGCAGTTCTTC; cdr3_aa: CAISNMGQSYNEQFF
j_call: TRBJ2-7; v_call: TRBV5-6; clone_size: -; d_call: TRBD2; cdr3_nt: TGTGCCAGCAGCTTGGTTCTGCGGGAGTACGACGAGCAGTACTTC; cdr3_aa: CASSLVLREYDEQYF